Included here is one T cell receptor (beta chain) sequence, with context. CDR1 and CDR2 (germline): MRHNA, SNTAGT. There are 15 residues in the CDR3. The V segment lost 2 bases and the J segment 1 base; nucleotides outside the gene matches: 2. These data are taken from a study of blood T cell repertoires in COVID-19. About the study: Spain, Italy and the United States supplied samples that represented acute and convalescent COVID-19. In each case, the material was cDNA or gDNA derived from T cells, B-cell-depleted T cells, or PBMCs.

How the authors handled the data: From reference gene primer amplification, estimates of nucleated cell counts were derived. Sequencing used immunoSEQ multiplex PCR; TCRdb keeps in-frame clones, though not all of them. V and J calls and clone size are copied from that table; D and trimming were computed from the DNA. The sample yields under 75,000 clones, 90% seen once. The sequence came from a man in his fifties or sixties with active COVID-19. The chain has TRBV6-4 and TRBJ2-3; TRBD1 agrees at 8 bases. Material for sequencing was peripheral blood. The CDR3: CASSDGGQGTDTQYF. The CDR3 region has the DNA TGTGCCAGCAGTGACGGGGGACAGGGCACAGATACGCAGTATTTT.